This record concerns one TCR beta chain sequence. Its antigen remains unidentified. Libraries were prepared by immunoSEQ multiplex PCR; TCRdb keeps only in-frame clonotypes and omits some of them. Among about 160,000 clones listed, less than 85% were seen once. The ends lost 7 bases at V and 5 bases at J; junction bases unmatched: 4. This CDR3 is 14 amino acids long. Per germline, CDR1 MNHNS and CDR2 SASEGT. The data derive from a study of cytotoxic CD8 clonotypes in ibrutinib-treated CLL. For the study at large: Among patients, around 24 responded partially and 2 completely; around 15 then stayed remitted and around 12 progressed after median around 73 months.

Study outcomes and limitations: The study found public clonotypes uncommon, contracting or stable on treatment.

The rearrangement uses TRBV6-1 and TRBJ2-5; 13 bases match TRBD2. Material: PBMCs, obtained after 24 months of ibrutinib treatment. The TCR sequence derives from a human donor with chronic lymphocytic leukemia. CDR3: CASKLAGGRETQYF. CDR3 nucleotides: TGTGCCAGCAAACTAGCGGGGGGGCGGGAGACCCAGTACTTC.